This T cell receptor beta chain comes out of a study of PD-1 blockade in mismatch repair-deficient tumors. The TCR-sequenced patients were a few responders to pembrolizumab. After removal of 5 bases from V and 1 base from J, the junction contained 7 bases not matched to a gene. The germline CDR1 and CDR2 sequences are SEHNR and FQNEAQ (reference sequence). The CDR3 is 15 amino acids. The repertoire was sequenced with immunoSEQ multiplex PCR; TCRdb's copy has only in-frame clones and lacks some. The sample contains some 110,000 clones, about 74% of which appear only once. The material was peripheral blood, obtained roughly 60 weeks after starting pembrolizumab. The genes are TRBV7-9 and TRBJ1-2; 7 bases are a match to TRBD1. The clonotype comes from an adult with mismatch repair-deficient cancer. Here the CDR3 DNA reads TGTGCCAGCAGCATTGGGACAGATTTTAACTATGGCTACACCTTC. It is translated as CASSIGTDFNYGYTF. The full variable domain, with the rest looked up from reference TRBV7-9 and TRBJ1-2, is DTGVSQNPRHKITKRGQNVTFRCDPISEHNRLYWYRQTLGQGPEFLTYFQNEAQLEKSRLLSDRFSAERPKGSFSTLEIQRTEQGDSAMYLCASSIGTDFNYGYTFGSGTRLTVV.